A single sample gave rise to the 30 T cell receptor beta chains below, sequenced in a study of blood T cell repertoires in COVID-19. The data were produced by immunoSEQ multiplex PCR, yet TCRdb's version contains in-frame clones alone and is incomplete. The sample includes approximately 100,000 clones, 82% of them seen just once. Source material: peripheral blood. The receptors were gathered from a man aged 70-80 years with active or convalescent COVID-19.

Ten or more counts support this clone. The V and J genes are TRBV11-3 and TRBJ2-1; D is possibly TRBD1 (5 bases). Trimming shortened V by 5 bases and J by 3 bases, and 14 bases separated the two germline ends. CDR1 SGHNT and CDR2 YENEEA come from the germline V gene. The CDR3 contains 15 residues. The DNA of the CDR3 is TGTGCCAGCAGCCCTCAGACAGATTTCTACAATGAGCAGTTCTTC. Translated, it gives CASSPQTDFYNEQFF.

This rearrangement joins TRBV20-1 to TRBJ2-5, with TRBD2 matching over 8 bases. Germline loops: CDR1 DFQATT, CDR2 SNEGSKA (reference sequence). This CDR3 has 14 residues. Trimming removed 3 bases from V and 9 bases from J; junction bases left unmatched: 12. CDR3: CSASAPELSGAQYF. CDR3 coding DNA: TGCAGTGCTAGTGCTCCCGAACTTAGCGGGGCCCAGTACTTC.

The chain employs TRBV6-2 or TRBV6-3 and TRBJ2-6; TRBD1 agrees at 8 bases. V was clipped by 6 bases and J by 2 bases; unmatched bases: 3. This CDR3 is 15 amino acids long. Germline V gives CDR1 MNHEY, CDR2 SVGEGT. For the CDR3, the DNA is TGTGCCAGCAGCCCAGGGGGCGCTGGGGCCAACGTCCTGACTTTC. It codes for CASSPGGAGANVLTF.

This clone was found a few times. This chain links TRBV2 with TRBJ1-6; D may be TRBD1 (5 bases). Germline values: CDR1 SNHLY, CDR2 FYNNEI. The ends were cut back, 4 bases at V and 9 bases at J, with 13 bases in the middle. The CDR3 has 14 residues. The CDR3 loop reads CASSVRGTGSPLHF. Here the CDR3 DNA reads TGTGCCAGCAGTGTTCGAGGGACTGGTTCACCCCTCCACTTT.

This rearrangement joins TRBV7-8 to TRBJ2-3; 8 bases are a match to TRBD2. The CDR3 covers 13 residues. The germline V gene has CDR1 SGHVS and CDR2 FQNEAQ. V lost 5 bases and J lost 6; bases outside the gene matches: 4. CDR3 sequence reads: CASSRGGGDTQYF. The DNA for the CDR3 is TGTGCCAGCAGCCGGGGGGGTGGCGATACGCAGTATTTT.

V usage is TRBV12-5 and J usage is TRBJ1-2; a possible D gene is TRBD1 (6 bases). Deletions cut 0 bases from V and 6 bases from J, with 14 bases between. In germline, CDR1 is LGHNT, CDR2 FRNRAP. The CDR3 covers 15 residues. This CDR3 reads CASGLVLPGANGYTF. In DNA form, the CDR3 reads TGTGCTAGTGGTTTGGTACTCCCAGGGGCCAATGGCTACACCTTC.

This chain links TRBV6-1 with TRBJ1-2, with 7 bases aligning to TRBD1. V dropped 2 bases and J dropped 2; count of bases not matched to a gene: 5. This CDR3 is 15 amino acids long. CDR1 is MNHNS, CDR2 SASEGT, per germline. CDR3 loop: CASSELDRPNYGYTF. The CDR3, as DNA: TGTGCCAGCAGTGAACTGGACAGGCCCAACTATGGCTACACCTTC.

The rearrangement joins TRBV18 to TRBJ2-1, with no clear D. This CDR3 is 16 amino acids long. Trimming took 2 bases from V and 4 from J, leaving 15 bases between them. CDR1 KGHSH and CDR2 LQKENI come from the germline V gene. The CDR3 nucleotides read TGTGCCAGCTCACCAGAGGCCCGCCTATCTTACAATGAGCAGTTCTTC. Its translation is CASSPEARLSYNEQFF.

The rearrangement uses TRBV30 and TRBJ2-2; unclear D gene. Trimming removed 1 base from V and 5 bases from J, with 8 bases in between. The CDR3 has 13 amino acids. The germline CDR1 and CDR2 sequences are GTSNPN and SVGIG (reference sequence). The CDR3: CAWSASWTGELFF. CDR3 coding DNA: TGTGCCTGGAGTGCCAGTTGGACCGGGGAGCTGTTTTTT.

V usage is TRBV6-5 and J usage is TRBJ2-5; TRBD1 agrees at 7 bases. This CDR3 is built from 15 residues. The V gene end was trimmed by 5 bases and the J gene end by 2 bases; junction bases not matched to a gene: 8. Per the germline V gene, CDR1 is MNHEY and CDR2 is SVGAGI. CDR3 sequence (DNA): TGTGCCAGCAGTAGGACAGGCAATGGTCAAGAGACCCAGTACTTC. This gives the protein CASSRTGNGQETQYF.

The sample holds one count of this clone. The chain carries TRBV5-1 and TRBJ1-6, with D uncertain. The length of the CDR3 is 16 residues. Germline V lookup: CDR1 SGHRS, CDR2 YFSETQ. V lost 4 bases and J lost 0, with 11 bases in between. The CDR3 spells CASSRTGSSYNSPLHF. CDR3 nucleotides: TGCGCCAGCAGCAGGACGGGGAGCTCCTATAATTCACCCCTCCACTTT.

This clone was picked up a small number of times. The genes are TRBV4-1 and TRBJ1-3, with TRBD1 matching over 7 bases. The CDR3 contains 15 residues. CDR1 and CDR2 (germline): MGHRA, YSYEKL. Germline trimming cut 2 bases from V and 5 bases from J; bases unmatched to any gene: 6. CDR3 loop: CASSQTGTVRNTIYF. In nucleotides, the CDR3 is TGCGCCAGCAGCCAAACCGGGACAGTGAGAAACACCATATATTTT.

The chain recombines TRBV10-1 with TRBJ2-3, with TRBD1 matching 8 bases. The V segment lost 2 bases and the J segment 3 bases; nucleotides outside the gene matches: 4. The CDR3 contains 15 residues. The germline V gene has CDR1 WNHNN and CDR2 SYGVQD (reference sequence). CDR3 nucleotide sequence: TGCGCCAGCAGTGAGCGACAGGGGAGGACAGATACGCAGTATTTT. Protein: CASSERQGRTDTQYF.

The rearrangement joins TRBV7-9 to TRBJ1-6; weak D call: TRBD1 (6 bases). From germline, CDR1 is SEHNR and CDR2 FQNEAQ (reference sequence). V lost 5 bases, J lost 8 bases, and 13 bases lay in between. CDR3 length: 14 amino acids. CDR3 sequence: CASSTGFRDSPLHF. CDR3 coding DNA: TGTGCCAGCAGCACAGGGTTTAGAGATTCACCCCTCCACTTT.

This clone was seen more than once but under ten times. The rearrangement links TRBV19 to TRBJ2-7; tentatively, D is TRBD2 (6 bases). The ends were cut back, 3 bases at V and 0 bases at J, with 9 bases in the middle. Per germline, CDR1 LNHDA and CDR2 SQIVND (reference sequence). This CDR3 has 14 residues. The CDR3 loop reads CASSIRGSSYEQYF. DNA of the CDR3: TGTGCCAGTAGTATCCGGGGGTCCTCCTACGAGCAGTACTTC.

This chain uses TRBV6-4 with TRBJ2-3; D not certain. The V gene lost 4 bases and the J gene lost 2 bases, with 7 bases spanning the gap. Germline V CDR1 and CDR2: MRHNA, SNTAGT. The CDR3 covers 13 residues. The CDR3 DNA sequence: TGTGCCAGCAGTGCCAGATACACAGATACGCAGTATTTT. Its protein product is CASSARYTDTQYF.

The chain carries TRBV2 and TRBJ2-2, with TRBD2 matching over 9 bases. CDR3 length: 15 residues. The junction had 9 bases not matched to a gene; V was cut back by 8 bases and J by 5 bases. Germline V gene data show CDR1 as SNHLY and CDR2 as FYNNEI. The CDR3 region has the DNA TGTGCCAGCTCCGCGGGGGGGCCGGGTACCGGGGAGCTGTTTTTT. The encoded protein is CASSAGGPGTGELFF. Complete variable domain (other parts from reference TRBV2 and TRBJ2-2): EPEVTQTPSHQVTQMGQEVILRCVPISNHLYFYWYRQILGQKVEFLVSFYNNEISEKSEIFDDQFSVERPDGSNFTLKIRSTKLEDSAMYFCASSAGGPGTGELFFGEGSRLTVL.

This chain connects TRBV11-3 to TRBJ2-1, with 12 positions matching TRBD2. The CDR3 spans 18 residues. CDR1 and CDR2 from the germline V gene are SGHNT and YENEEA. Trimming cost V 4 bases and J 13 bases; bases outside gene matches: 20. For the CDR3, the DNA is TGTGCCAGCAGCTCAAGCGAAAGGCCGGGACTAGCGGGCGGGACCCAGTTCTTC. Encoded protein: CASSSSERPGLAGGTQFF.

The genes are TRBV19 and TRBJ2-7, with D possibly matching TRBD1 (6 bases). Germline-derived CDR1 and CDR2 are LNHDA and SQIVND (reference sequence). The CDR3 spans 14 residues. The V gene lost 10 bases and the J gene lost 6 bases, with 22 bases spanning the gap. The CDR3 DNA is TGTGCCACCTCCCCCCGACAGGTAGGCCTCGAGCAGTACTTC. It encodes CATSPRQVGLEQYF. The whole variable domain, remainder taken from reference TRBV19 and TRBJ2-7, is DGGITQSPKYLFRKEGQNVTLSCEQNLNHDAMYWYRQDPGQGLRLIYYSQIVNDFQKGDIAEGYSVSREKKESFPLTVTSAQKNPTAFYLCATSPRQVGLEQYFGPGTRLTVT.

The rearrangement uses TRBV5-6 and TRBJ2-5, with 9 nucleotides matching TRBD2. This CDR3 contains 14 residues. The germline CDR1 and CDR2 sequences are SGHDT and YYEEEE. The V gene end was trimmed by 4 bases and the J gene end by 4 bases; junction bases not matched to a gene: 5. DNA for the CDR3: TGTGCCAGCAGCCCGCGGGGGGGCTTAGAGACCCAGTACTTC. Its protein product is CASSPRGGLETQYF.

This chain uses TRBV11-1 with TRBJ2-3; D not certain. Germline V CDR1 and CDR2: SGHAT, FQDESV (reference sequence). The CDR3 consists of 11 residues. The V end lost 4 bases, the J end lost 13 bases, and 12 bases lay between the germline ends. The CDR3 spells CASSSRREKYF. As DNA, the CDR3 is TGTGCCAGCAGCTCGCGGAGAGAAAAGTATTTT.

This clone turned up a few times. The chain combines TRBV3-1 (or the pseudogene TRBV3-2) with TRBJ1-2, with unresolved D. Trimming stripped 1 base from V and 4 bases from J, with 13 bases between. This CDR3 spans 15 amino acids. CDR1 LGHDT and CDR2 YNNKEL come from the germline V gene (reference sequence). This CDR3 reads CASSQARGGGYGYTF. The CDR3 nucleotides read TGTGCCAGCAGCCAAGCACGGGGAGGTGGCTATGGCTACACCTTC.

The chain employs TRBV2 and TRBJ2-1, with 11 nucleotides matching TRBD2. Germline values: CDR1 SNHLY, CDR2 FYNNEI. The V segment lost 7 bases and the J segment 6 bases; nucleotides outside the gene matches: 2. This CDR3 contains 13 residues. The CDR3 DNA sequence: TGTGCCAGCAACCTAGCGGGGGGCAATGAGCAGTTCTTC. Protein: CASNLAGGNEQFF.

This clone was recorded only once. The gene calls are TRBV11-2 and TRBJ2-7, with 8 bases lining up with TRBD2. Germline values: CDR1 SGHAT, CDR2 FQNNGV. The CDR3 has 15 residues. V shed 5 bases, J shed 7 bases, and the junction held 13 bases outside the gene matches. The CDR3 protein is CASSPRGGALGEQYF. The CDR3 DNA is TGTGCCAGCAGCCCCCGGGGGGGGGCGCTTGGGGAGCAGTACTTC.

V usage is TRBV30 and J usage is TRBJ2-2; 7 bases are shared with TRBD1. The CDR3 spans 14 residues. CDR1 GTSNPN and CDR2 SVGIG come from the germline V gene (reference sequence). J was trimmed by 6 bases and V by 3 bases; bases with no gene match: 7. CDR3 amino acids: CAWRRDRVAGELFF. CDR3 in DNA: TGTGCCTGGAGGAGAGACAGGGTGGCCGGGGAGCTGTTTTTT. Supplemented by reference TRBV30 and TRBJ2-2, the full variable domain reads SQTIHQWPATLVQPVGSPLSLECTVEGTSNPNLYWYRQAAGRGLQLLFYSVGIGQISSEVPQNLSASRPQDRQFILSSKKLLLSDSGFYLCAWRRDRVAGELFFGEGSRLTVL.

The rearrangement uses TRBV6-5 and TRBJ1-1, with 8 bases fitting TRBD1. Germline loops: CDR1 MNHEY, CDR2 SVGAGI. This CDR3 region has 15 residues. V was clipped by 2 bases and J by 2 bases; unmatched bases: 4. CDR3 region: CASSYTGQGNTEAFF. The CDR3, as DNA: TGTGCCAGCAGTTACACCGGACAGGGAAACACTGAAGCTTTCTTT.

The J gene is TRBJ2-3, the V gene TRBV7-9; 8 nucleotides align to TRBD1. This CDR3 has 14 amino acids. CDR1 is SEHNR, CDR2 FQNEAQ, per germline (reference sequence). V was pared by 7 bases and J by 7 bases, with 10 bases of the junction left unmatched. The CDR3 DNA follows: TGTGCCAGCAATATGGACAGGGCCGCTAATACGCAGTATTTT. Its translation: CASNMDRAANTQYF.

The V and J genes are TRBV12-3 or TRBV12-4 and TRBJ1-5; D gene uncertain. The CDR3 is 13 amino acids. V lost 3 bases, J lost 7 bases, and 10 bases lay in between. Here the CDR3 reads CASSFLGGQPQHF. In nucleotides, the CDR3 is TGTGCCAGCAGTTTTTTGGGAGGCCAGCCCCAGCATTTT.

The rearrangement links TRBV5-1 to TRBJ2-7; possibly TRBD1 for D (5 bases). V was cut by 0 bases and J by 4 bases, with 11 bases left in between. CDR3 length: 14 residues. In germline, CDR1 is SGHRS, CDR2 YFSETQ. The CDR3 loop reads CASSLAGKGYEQYF. In DNA, the CDR3 is TGCGCCAGCAGCTTGGCTGGGAAGGGGTACGAGCAGTACTTC.

The chain is built from TRBV5-1 and TRBJ2-1; 7 bases fit TRBD1. The junction had 8 bases not matched to a gene; V was cut back by 4 bases and J by 4 bases. Germline V CDR1 and CDR2: SGHRS, YFSETQ. The CDR3 contains 15 residues. CDR3 sequence: CASSQGQIHYNEQFF. CDR3 bases: TGCGCCAGCAGCCAGGGACAGATTCATTACAATGAGCAGTTCTTC.